This entry is about one T cell receptor (beta chain). Its matching antigen is unknown. Related graft donors supplied nonmyeloablative bone marrow transplants, and mixed chimerism was transient. CD4+CD25+CD127- Tregs, CD4+CD25- non-Tregs, CD4 and CD8 cells were sorted. The CDR3 runs to 15 residues. V was shortened by 7 bases and J by 7 bases, with 19 bases between the two germline ends. Germline values: CDR1 LNHDA, CDR2 SQIVND (reference sequence). This sample is drawn from a study of Tregs in tolerant kidney transplant recipients. The study, taken as a whole, reports: Some patients' samples used different primers over time, so nucleotide sequences weren't comparable. The most relevant donor-specific Treg TCRbeta repertoire apparently came from expansion with activated donor B cells. Biological reproducibility was not directly addressed, but technical replication error appeared minimal.

Profiling relied on immunoSEQ multiplex PCR, and the TCRdb table lists in-frame clones only, not all of them. The sample carries 65,000 or so clones, 70% to 90% recorded once. The sequence was obtained from a human patient who received a combined kidney and bone marrow transplant. Some T cells may trace back to the graft donor. This chain joins TRBV19 and TRBJ2-2; tentatively, D is TRBD2 (6 bases). This sample comprised CD4+ T cells from blood (PBMCs), obtained 6 months after the transplant. CDR3 bases: TGTGCCAGTAACTCGGCCGGGAGCCAATTCGGGGAGCTGTTTTTT. This gives the protein CASNSAGSQFGELFF.